This T cell receptor delta chain was captured in a study of gamma-delta T cells after stem cell transplantation. TCRdb re-analyzed the RT-PCR reads via CATT. The sample holds roughly 4,700 delta-chain clones, more than 1.5% seen once. Material for sequencing was gamma-delta T cells. The clonotype comes from a human donor. It is not recorded whose cells these are; they may come from a transplant donor.

In DNA form, the CDR3 reads TGTGCCTGTGACAGTGTACTGGGGGATAGTACCTGGGACACCCGACAGATGTTTTTC. Translated: CACDSVLGDSTWDTRQMFF. This sequence joins TRDV2 and TRDJ3, with 11 bases lining up with TRDD3. Germline V gene sequence: CDR1 GEAIGNYY, CDR2 EKD. CDR3 length: 19 residues. Trimming took 2 bases from V and 2 from J; bases not matched to a gene: 7.